The rows below give T cell receptor beta chains drawn from one sample of a study of molecular identifiers for immune sequencing clone quantification. TCRdb re-derived calls from the PCR reads in MiXCR, one entry per CDR3 protein. The sample consists of some 70,000 distinct CDR3 sequences, around a sixth of them appearing once. Sequences were obtained from naive CD8+ T cells from blood, with Jurkat cell RNA spiked in. These receptors all come from a human donor in good health. Some libraries in this study had Jurkat cell RNA spiked in. Each CDR3 is given with its conserved first and last residue. The D gene is left open where the match is weak. The size of a clone is reported for some rows only, either as once, few or many, or as a class for expanded clones.

>NA|few|TRBV5-1|TRBJ2-2
CASSLPWTDTGELFF
TGCGCCAGCAGCTTGCCATGGACGGACACCGGGGAGCTGTTTTTT
>NA|NA|TRBV5-6|TRBJ1-2
CASSLEEIYGYTF
TGTGCCAGCAGCTTGGAGGAAATCTATGGCTACACCTTC
>TRBD2|many|TRBV7-9|TRBJ2-1
CASSQPEGGPDNEQFF
TGTGCCAGCAGCCAGCCTGAGGGAGGGCCTGACAATGAGCAGTTCTTC
>TRBD2|few|TRBV6-5|TRBJ2-1
CASRLGTSGYNEQFF
TGTGCCAGCAGATTAGGGACTAGCGGATACAATGAGCAGTTCTTC
>NA|NA|TRBV12-3/TRBV12-4|TRBJ1-5
CASSLVYLGGPPSRQPQHF
TGTGCCAGCAGTTTAGTTTATTTGGGGGGACCGCCATCCCGTCAGCCCCAGCATTTT
>NA|NA|TRBV19|TRBJ2-7
CASGPGLGLYEQYF
TGTGCCAGTGGACCAGGGTTAGGTCTCTACGAGCAGTACTTC
>NA|NA|TRBV23-1|TRBJ2-1
CASSPRTPTFPHTPHYNEQFF
TGCGCCAGCAGTCCGAGGACTCCAACTTTCCCCCACACTCCCCACTACAATGAGCAGTTCTTC
>NA|few|TRBV11-2|TRBJ2-7
CAGSLISDEQYF
TGTGCCGGCAGCTTAATTTCTGACGAGCAGTACTTC
>TRBD1|many|TRBV7-8|TRBJ1-1
CASSLGTGAVFTEAFF
TGTGCCAGCAGCTTAGGGACAGGGGCGGTATTCACTGAAGCTTTCTTT
>TRBD1|many|TRBV10-3|TRBJ1-1
CAIRQGGTEAFF
TGTGCCATTAGACAGGGCGGGACTGAAGCTTTCTTT
>TRBD2|NA|TRBV7-6|TRBJ2-2
CASRGLAGDITGELFF
TGTGCCAGCAGGGGACTAGCGGGAGATATCACCGGGGAGCTGTTTTTT
>NA|NA|TRBV4-1|TRBJ2-7
CTSSQGLALFEQYF
TGCACCAGCAGCCAAGGACTGGCCCTCTTCGAGCAGTACTTC
>NA|many|TRBV23-1|TRBJ2-1
CASSHTKTPGFGEQFF
TGCGCCAGCAGTCACACTAAGACACCGGGCTTCGGTGAGCAGTTCTTC
>TRBD2|few|TRBV6-1|TRBJ2-5
CASSESGGRGETQYF
TGTGCCAGCAGTGAAAGTGGCGGGAGAGGGGAGACCCAGTACTTC
>NA|many|TRBV20-1|TRBJ2-1
CSASGTPVSSYNEQFF
TGCAGTGCTAGCGGGACTCCTGTCAGCTCCTACAATGAGCAGTTCTTC
>TRBD2|many|TRBV29-1|TRBJ2-7
CSVEAGGPPGEQYF
TGCAGCGTCGAAGCGGGAGGGCCTCCGGGGGAGCAGTACTTC
>NA|many|TRBV11-2|TRBJ1-1
CASSLDEAFF
TGTGCCAGCAGCTTAGATGAAGCTTTCTTT
>TRBD1|many|TRBV6-1|TRBJ2-3
CASSERAGTGAFLADIGTDTQYF
TGTGCCAGCAGTGAACGAGCCGGGACAGGGGCATTTCTAGCGGACATCGGCACAGATACGCAGTATTTT
>NA|many|TRBV10-1|TRBJ2-2
CASSEHGNTGELFF
TGCGCCAGCAGTGAGCACGGAAACACCGGGGAGCTGTTTTTT
>NA|many|TRBV25-1|TRBJ2-7
CASYGVTIDEQYF
TGTGCCAGCTACGGAGTAACGATCGACGAGCAGTACTTC
>TRBD2|many|TRBV7-9|TRBJ2-7
CASSQGLAGGYEQYF
TGTGCCAGCAGCCAGGGACTAGCGGGAGGGTACGAGCAGTACTTC
>NA|many|TRBV3-1|TRBJ2-1
CASSQTGLKYNEQFF
TGTGCCAGCAGCCAAACAGGGCTGAAGTACAATGAGCAGTTCTTC
>NA|many|TRBV29-1|TRBJ1-1
CSVPRGALEAFF
TGCAGCGTCCCCCGGGGGGCTCTTGAAGCTTTCTTT
>TRBD1|many|TRBV18|TRBJ1-2
CASSPTYIGTVNYGYTF
TGTGCCAGCTCACCGACGTATATCGGGACAGTGAACTATGGCTACACCTTC
>NA|few|TRBV5-5|TRBJ2-7
CASSLLGGAYEQYF
TGTGCCAGCAGCTTGTTGGGGGGCGCCTACGAGCAGTACTTC
>TRBD2|NA|TRBV5-6|TRBJ2-1
CASSLARTGGRPSYNEQFF
TGTGCCAGCAGCTTGGCCAGAACGGGAGGGAGACCTTCCTACAATGAGCAGTTCTTC
>TRBD2|few|TRBV27|TRBJ2-7
CASSPITGGPHEQYF
TGTGCCAGCAGTCCGATTACGGGGGGTCCCCACGAGCAGTACTTC
>NA|few|TRBV2|TRBJ2-2
CASSDEGPNITGELFF
TGTGCCAGCAGTGACGAGGGGCCGAACATCACCGGGGAGCTGTTTTTT
>NA|many|TRBV6-1|TRBJ2-7
CASSPYRDSPPEQYF
TGTGCCAGCAGTCCTTATCGGGACTCGCCCCCCGAGCAGTACTTC
>NA|many|TRBV19|TRBJ2-1
CASEKGPHEQFF
TGTGCCAGTGAGAAGGGGCCCCATGAGCAGTTCTTC
>NA|NA|TRBV6-4|TRBJ2-7
CASSDSGLGIYEQYF
TGTGCCAGCAGTGACTCGGGTCTAGGTATCTACGAGCAGTACTTC
>NA|NA|TRBV15|TRBJ2-6
CATSTRGALGANVLTF
TGTGCCACCAGCACCCGTGGGGCTCTGGGGGCCAACGTCCTGACTTTC
>TRBD2|many|TRBV7-9|TRBJ2-2
CASRGGLAGAKTGELFF
TGTGCCAGCAGAGGAGGACTAGCGGGAGCAAAGACCGGGGAGCTGTTTTTT
>NA|many|TRBV20-1|TRBJ2-7
CSAGREQSYEQYF
TGCAGTGCTGGACGGGAGCAATCCTACGAGCAGTACTTC
>TRBD2|many|TRBV7-2|TRBJ2-7
CASSSRSSGGYEQYF
TGTGCCAGCAGCTCCCGGTCTAGCGGAGGTTACGAGCAGTACTTC
>NA|few|TRBV4-1|TRBJ2-1
CASSPSRNRVEQFF
TGCGCCAGCAGCCCGAGCCGGAATAGAGTCGAGCAGTTCTTC
>NA|many|TRBV19|TRBJ1-1
CASSSQGPEAFF
TGTGCCAGTAGTAGCCAGGGACCTGAAGCTTTCTTT
>NA|many|TRBV12-3/TRBV12-4|TRBJ1-1
CASSLSWQGLTEAFF
TGTGCCAGCAGTTTATCGTGGCAGGGCCTGACTGAAGCTTTCTTT
>NA|many|TRBV3-1|TRBJ1-6
CASSQERNNSPLHF
TGTGCCAGCAGCCAAGAACGGAATAATTCACCCCTCCACTTT
>TRBD2|many|TRBV4-1|TRBJ2-3
CASSQEVLAGVRTDTQYF
TGCGCCAGCAGCCAAGAGGTCCTAGCGGGAGTTCGCACAGATACGCAGTATTTT
>TRBD2|many|TRBV10-2|TRBJ2-1
CASIELAGGNEQFF
TGCGCCAGCATAGAACTAGCGGGAGGAAATGAGCAGTTCTTC
>NA|NA|TRBV5-6|TRBJ1-5
CASSLAGQPQHF
TGTGCCAGCAGCTTGGCCGGGCAGCCCCAGCATTTT
>TRBD1|many|TRBV19|TRBJ2-4
CASSLRGPENIQYF
TGTGCCAGTAGTCTCAGGGGGCCCGAAAACATTCAGTACTTC
>NA|many|TRBV9|TRBJ1-1
CASSVDTSKGNTEAFF
TGTGCCAGCAGCGTAGATACGTCTAAAGGGAACACTGAAGCTTTCTTT
>NA|many|TRBV28|TRBJ1-1
CASSPGPAEAFF
TGTGCCAGCAGCCCAGGTCCGGCTGAAGCTTTCTTT
>NA|many|TRBV27|TRBJ2-3
CASSLWPLGSTDTQYF
TGTGCCAGCAGTTTATGGCCTCTTGGTAGCACAGATACGCAGTATTTT
>TRBD2|few|TRBV20-1|TRBJ2-7
CSARLAGAYEQYF
TGCAGTGCTAGACTAGCGGGAGCCTACGAGCAGTACTTC
>TRBD1|many|TRBV5-1|TRBJ2-5
CASSLVGQGRETQYF
TGCGCCAGCAGCTTGGTTGGACAGGGTCGAGAGACCCAGTACTTC
>TRBD2|many|TRBV20-1|TRBJ2-3
CSAREIAGGSSYSTDTQYF
TGCAGTGCTAGAGAAATAGCGGGAGGGTCCAGCTATAGCACAGATACGCAGTATTTT
>NA|NA|TRBV11-2|TRBJ2-2
CASSLGQLGGELFF
TGTGCCAGCAGCTTAGGTCAATTGGGCGGGGAGCTGTTTTTT
>TRBD2|few|TRBV28|TRBJ2-5
CASSPGFTGTSGRKTQYF
TGTGCCAGCAGTCCTGGTTTTACCGGGACTAGCGGGAGAAAGACCCAGTACTTC
>NA|many|TRBV20-1|TRBJ2-1
CSARDMGGQTYNEQFF
TGCAGTGCTAGAGATATGGGCGGGCAAACCTACAATGAGCAGTTCTTC
>TRBD1|many|TRBV5-1|TRBJ2-7
CASSFGTGGFEQYF
TGCGCCAGCAGCTTCGGGACAGGGGGCTTTGAGCAGTACTTC
>NA|many|TRBV30|TRBJ2-5
CAWSVQNQETQYF
TGTGCCTGGAGTGTGCAGAACCAAGAGACCCAGTACTTC
>TRBD2|many|TRBV7-6|TRBJ2-1
CASSLTAGGHRDEQFF
TGTGCCAGCAGCTTAACAGCGGGAGGGCATCGTGATGAGCAGTTCTTC